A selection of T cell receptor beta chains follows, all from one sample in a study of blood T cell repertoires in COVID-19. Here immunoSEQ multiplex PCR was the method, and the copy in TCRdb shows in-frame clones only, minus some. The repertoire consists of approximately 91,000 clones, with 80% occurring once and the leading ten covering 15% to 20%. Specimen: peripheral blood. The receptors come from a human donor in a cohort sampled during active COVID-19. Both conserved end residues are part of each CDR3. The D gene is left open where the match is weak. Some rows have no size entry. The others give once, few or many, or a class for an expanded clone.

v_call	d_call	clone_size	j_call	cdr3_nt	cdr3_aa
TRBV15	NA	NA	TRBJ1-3	TGTGCCACCAGCAACCGGGGAAACACCATATATTTT	CATSNRGNTIYF
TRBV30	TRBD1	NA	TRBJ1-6	TGTGCCTGGAGTATAGGGCAGGGGGTCCACTTT	CAWSIGQGVHF
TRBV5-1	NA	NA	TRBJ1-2	TGCGCCAGCAGCTCAGAGGGCTATGGCTACACCTTC	CASSSEGYGYTF
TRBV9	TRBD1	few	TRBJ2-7	TGTGCCAGCAGCGTAGGCGGGACAGGGGCCCACGAGCAGTACTTC	CASSVGGTGAHEQYF
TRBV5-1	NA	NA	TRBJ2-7	TGCGCCAGCAGCTCCGGGACTCGACGCTACGAGCAGTACTTC	CASSSGTRRYEQYF
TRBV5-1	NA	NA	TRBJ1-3	TGCGCCAGCAGCTTGGGAGTGGGAAACACCATATATTTT	CASSLGVGNTIYF
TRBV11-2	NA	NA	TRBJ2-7	TGTGCCAGCAGGGAGCTTCGCCATCTCCCCTACGAGCAGTACTTC	CASRELRHLPYEQYF
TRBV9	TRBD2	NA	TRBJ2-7	TGTGCCAGCAGCGTAGGGGCGGGAGGGCCCTACGAGCAGTACTTC	CASSVGAGGPYEQYF
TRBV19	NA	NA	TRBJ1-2	TGTGCCAGTAGTATAGGAGGCCCCGGGAACTATGGCTACACCTTC	CASSIGGPGNYGYTF
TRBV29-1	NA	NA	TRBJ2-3	TGCAGCGTTGGCGAGGTGCCAGATACGCAGTATTTT	CSVGEVPDTQYF
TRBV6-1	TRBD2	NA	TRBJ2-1	TGTGCCAGCAGTGCCCCCCGGGGGGTGAGCTCCTACAATGAGCAGTTCTTC	CASSAPRGVSSYNEQFF
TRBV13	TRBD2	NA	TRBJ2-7	TGTGCCAGCAGCTTAGGGGGCCTAGCGGCGTCCTACGAGCAGTACTTC	CASSLGGLAASYEQYF
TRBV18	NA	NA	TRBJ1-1	TGTGCCAGCTCACCACCGGCATTTAACACTGAAGCTTTCTTT	CASSPPAFNTEAFF
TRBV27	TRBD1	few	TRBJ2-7	TGTGCCCCCAGGGGGACACCTTCCTACGAGCAGTACTTC	CAPRGTPSYEQYF
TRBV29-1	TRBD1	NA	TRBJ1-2	TGCAGCGTTGAGGAGAACAGGGGTGGCTATGGCTACACCTTC	CSVEENRGGYGYTF
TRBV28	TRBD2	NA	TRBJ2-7	TGTGCCAGCAGTTTGGGAGGGCCCTACGAGCAGTACTTC	CASSLGGPYEQYF
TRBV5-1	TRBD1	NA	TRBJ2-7	TGCGCCAGCAGCTGGGGACAGGGAAGCTACGAGCAGTACTTC	CASSWGQGSYEQYF
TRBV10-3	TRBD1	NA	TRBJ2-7	TGTGCCACCGCTCCGGGGGACAGGGGTTACGAGCAGTACTTC	CATAPGDRGYEQYF
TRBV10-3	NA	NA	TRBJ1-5	TGTGCCATCAGCCCACCCACAGGCCAGCCCCAGCATTTT	CAISPPTGQPQHF
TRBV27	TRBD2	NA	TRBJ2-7	TGTGCCAGCAGTCCTAGGGGGTGGGGACTAGATAAGCAGTACTTC	CASSPRGWGLDKQYF
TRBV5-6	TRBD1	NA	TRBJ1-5	TGTGCCAGCAGCCAGGGACAGTTTAGCAATCAGCCCCAGCATTTT	CASSQGQFSNQPQHF
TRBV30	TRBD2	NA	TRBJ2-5	TGTGCCTGGGATCGGGGGGGGGCTAGGACCCAGTACTTC	CAWDRGGARTQYF
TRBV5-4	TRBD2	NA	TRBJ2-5	TGTGCCAGCAGCTCCCCCGGAGCGGGAGGAGAGACCCAGTACTTC	CASSSPGAGGETQYF
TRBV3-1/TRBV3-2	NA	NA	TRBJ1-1	TGTGCCAGCAGCCGCGGTACTGAAGCTTTCTTT	CASSRGTEAFF
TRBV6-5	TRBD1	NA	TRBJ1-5	TGTGCCAGCAGCGAGGACAGGGGAAGCAATCAGCCCCAGCATTTT	CASSEDRGSNQPQHF
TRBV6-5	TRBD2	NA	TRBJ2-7	TGTGCCAGCAGTTACTCGGCTAGCGGGAATCTCGAGCAGTACTTC	CASSYSASGNLEQYF
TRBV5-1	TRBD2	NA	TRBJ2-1	TGCGCCAGCAGCTCGGGAGGGGCCCACGGTGAGCAGTTCTTC	CASSSGGAHGEQFF
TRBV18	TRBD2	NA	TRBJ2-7	TGTGCCAGCTCACCACAGTCCGGGGGGGGTCAGTACGAGCAGTACTTC	CASSPQSGGGQYEQYF
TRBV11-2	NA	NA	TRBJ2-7	TGTGCCAGCAGTTTGGAGTTGCAGTACTTC	CASSLELQYF
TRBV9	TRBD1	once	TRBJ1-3	TGTGCCAGCAGCTTATACCAGGGGGCGCGTGGAAACACCATATATTTT	CASSLYQGARGNTIYF
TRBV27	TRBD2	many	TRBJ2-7	TGTGCCAGCGCGGGACTAGCAGACGAGCAGTACTTC	CASAGLADEQYF
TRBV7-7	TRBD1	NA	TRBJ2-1	TGTGCCAGCAGCTTGGGAACAGGGGGCAATGAGCAGTTCTTC	CASSLGTGGNEQFF
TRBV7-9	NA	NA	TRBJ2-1	TGTGCCAGCAGCCCCAGAACGGGCTCCTACAATGAGCAGTTCTTC	CASSPRTGSYNEQFF
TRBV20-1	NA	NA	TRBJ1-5	TGCAGTGCTAGAATCGGTCAGCCCCAGCATTTT	CSARIGQPQHF
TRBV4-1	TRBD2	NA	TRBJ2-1	TGCGCCAGCAGCCAAGATCGGGCTAGCGGTAACAATGAGCAGTTCTTC	CASSQDRASGNNEQFF
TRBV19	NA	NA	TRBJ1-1	TGTGCCAGTAGTCGGCAGGGGCGTGGGACTGAAGCTTTCTTT	CASSRQGRGTEAFF
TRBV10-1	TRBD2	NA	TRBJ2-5	TGCGCCAGCAGTGCGACTAGCGGGACTAAAGAGACCCAGTACTTC	CASSATSGTKETQYF
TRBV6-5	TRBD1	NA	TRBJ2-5	TGTGCCAGCAACCTCAGGGGGGAGACCCAGTACTTC	CASNLRGETQYF
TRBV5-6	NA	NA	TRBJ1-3	TGTGCCAGCAGCTCTAGGGGCGCCGGCTCTGGAAACACCATATATTTT	CASSSRGAGSGNTIYF
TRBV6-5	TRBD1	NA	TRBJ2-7	TGTGCCAGCTTAGACAGGGTTTCCTACGAGCAGTACTTC	CASLDRVSYEQYF
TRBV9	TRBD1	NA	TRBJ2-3	TGTGCCAGCAGCGGGTACTTAGGGGGCTTCACAGATACGCAGTATTTT	CASSGYLGGFTDTQYF
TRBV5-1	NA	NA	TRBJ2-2	TGCGCCAGCAGCTTTGGGGTGGTGACTAGGAACCCCGGGGAGCTGTTTTTT	CASSFGVVTRNPGELFF
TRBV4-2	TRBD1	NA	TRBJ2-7	TGTGCCAGCAGCCAAACAGGGGCCGAGCAGTACTTC	CASSQTGAEQYF
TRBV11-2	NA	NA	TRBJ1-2	TGTGCCAGCAGCTTAGGAGATGACAGGCGAGGCTACACCTTC	CASSLGDDRRGYTF
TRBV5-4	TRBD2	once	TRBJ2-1	TGTGCCAGCAGCACCGGGACTACCACCTACAATGAGCAGTTCTTC	CASSTGTTTYNEQFF
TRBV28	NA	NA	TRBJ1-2	TGTGCCAGCAGTTCGCCGAGCCTACAGGGTGGCTACACCTTC	CASSSPSLQGGYTF
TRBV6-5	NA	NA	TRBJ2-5	TGTGCCAGCAGTTACGGCCGGGGAGAAGAGACCCAGTACTTC	CASSYGRGEETQYF
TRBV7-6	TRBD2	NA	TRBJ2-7	TGTGCCAGCAGCCCGGGACTAGCGGACTCCTACGAGCAGTACTTC	CASSPGLADSYEQYF